This is a list of T cell receptor beta chains from one sample in a study of T cell repertoires in cytomegalovirus infection. The antigens these receptors bind are not known. TCRdb re-called the reads through MiXCR, storing one row per CDR3 protein. The sample has around 750,000 distinct CDR3 sequences, approximately 32% seen once. The sequences come from cultured CD8+ T cells from PBMCs, collected from culture after CMV antigen stimulation. All receptors come from a human donor in good health (CMV status not recorded). Some clones in this sample may be carry-over from other donors' samples. The CDR3 runs from the conserved cysteine through the conserved F or W. Fields, in order: J gene, clone size, V gene, D gene, CDR3 protein, CDR3 DNA. A D gene is named only where the DNA matches it firmly. Clone size, where shown, is once, few, many, or a class for clones that have expanded.

TRBJ2-1,-,TRBV20-1,TRBD2,CSARDRAGGLLNEQFF,TGCAGTGCTAGAGACCGAGCGGGGGGGCTGCTAAATGAGCAGTTCTTC
TRBJ2-1,-,TRBV29-1,TRBD2,CSVEGTSGGIDEQFF,TGCAGCGTTGAAGGGACTAGCGGGGGGATAGATGAGCAGTTCTTC
TRBJ1-2,-,TRBV12-3/TRBV12-4,TRBD1,CASSDRGPAGYTF,TGTGCCAGCAGCGACAGGGGGCCTGCTGGCTACACCTTC
TRBJ2-5,many,TRBV12-3/TRBV12-4,-,CASSGGTSQETQYF,TGTGCCAGCAGTGGGGGGACTTCCCAAGAGACCCAGTACTTC
TRBJ2-4,-,TRBV11-3,TRBD1,CASSLLPGQLPAKNIQYF,TGTGCCAGCAGCCTCCTGCCGGGACAGCTACCAGCCAAAAACATTCAGTACTTC
TRBJ2-3,-,TRBV6-5,-,CASRRAGWVDTQYF,TGTGCCAGCCGCAGGGCGGGGTGGGTAGATACGCAGTATTTT
TRBJ2-1,few,TRBV6-1,TRBD2,CASSASGGAASDEQFF,TGTGCCAGCAGTGCTAGCGGGGGGGCCGCAAGCGATGAGCAGTTCTTC
TRBJ2-3,-,TRBV6-5,TRBD1,CASSYSDRPRDTDTQYF,TGTGCCAGCAGTTACTCGGACAGGCCCAGGGACACAGATACGCAGTATTTT
TRBJ1-3,-,TRBV5-4,-,CASSVPGGNTIYF,TGTGCCAGCAGTGTCCCGGGGGGAAACACCATATATTTT
TRBJ2-3,-,TRBV12-3/TRBV12-4,-,CASSLIGRISDTQYF,TGTGCCAGCAGTTTAATCGGCAGGATTTCAGATACGCAGTATTTT
TRBJ1-5,-,TRBV12-3/TRBV12-4,-,CASSPALDNQPQHF,TGTGCCAGCAGCCCGGCCTTGGACAATCAGCCCCAGCATTTT
TRBJ2-1,-,TRBV5-5,-,CASSFRGGDFYNEQFF,TGTGCCAGCAGCTTTAGGGGGGGGGACTTCTACAATGAGCAGTTCTTC
TRBJ2-4,-,TRBV7-6,-,CASSTSGDKNIQYF,TGTGCCAGCAGCACGTCGGGAGACAAAAACATTCAGTACTTC
TRBJ2-1,few,TRBV5-8,TRBD1,CASSLRLDRANDEQFF,TGTGCCAGCAGCTTGCGGCTTGACAGGGCAAATGATGAGCAGTTCTTC
TRBJ2-4,-,TRBV7-9,-,CASSLSQGKKNIQYF,TGTGCCAGCAGCCTGAGCCAGGGGAAGAAAAACATTCAGTACTTC
TRBJ2-1,-,TRBV7-2,TRBD2,CSSCTQRGGLNEQFF,TGTTCCAGCTGCACCCAGCGGGGGGGTTTGAATGAGCAGTTCTTC
TRBJ1-1,-,TRBV10-3,-,CAISESINMNTEAFF,TGTGCCATCAGTGAGTCGATCAACATGAACACTGAAGCTTTCTTT
TRBJ1-1,few,TRBV5-1,-,CASSSHGGTALMNTEAFF,TGCGCCAGCAGCTCCCACGGTGGGACGGCACTCATGAACACTGAAGCTTTCTTT
TRBJ2-4,-,TRBV6-2/TRBV6-3,TRBD2,CASSKGLAGSAKNIQYF,TGTGCCAGCAGTAAGGGACTAGCGGGGTCCGCCAAAAACATTCAGTACTTC
TRBJ1-1,-,TRBV4-2,-,CASSRPKVRSMNTEAFF,TGTGCCAGCAGCCGTCCCAAAGTACGGTCCATGAACACTGAAGCTTTCTTT
TRBJ2-2,few,TRBV4-2,-,CASSQVGTTGELFF,TGTGCCAGCAGCCAGGTCGGGACTACCGGGGAGCTGTTTTTT
TRBJ2-3,many,TRBV7-8,-,CASSLHLGAQYF,TGTGCCAGCAGCTTGCACCTAGGGGCGCAGTATTTT
TRBJ1-1,many,TRBV7-8,-,CASSSTLTGPVENTEAFF,TGTGCCAGCAGCTCGACGCTGACAGGACCCGTTGAGAACACTGAAGCTTTCTTT
TRBJ2-7,-,TRBV20-1,-,CSARDSRATDYEQYF,TGCAGTGCTAGAGATTCCAGGGCCACGGACTACGAGCAGTACTTC
TRBJ2-3,-,TRBV19,TRBD2,CASSGLAGASTDTQYF,TGTGCCAGTAGTGGACTAGCGGGGGCTAGCACAGATACGCAGTATTTT
TRBJ2-2,few,TRBV5-5,TRBD1,CASSIPQGQDTGELFF,TGTGCCAGCAGCATACCACAGGGACAGGACACCGGGGAGCTGTTTTTT
TRBJ2-7,-,TRBV12-3/TRBV12-4,TRBD1,CASSGTESFYEQYF,TGTGCCTCCTCCGGGACAGAGAGCTTCTACGAGCAGTACTTC
TRBJ2-2,-,TRBV6-5,TRBD1,CASSTGTVHTGELFF,TGTGCCAGCAGTACGGGGACAGTACATACCGGGGAGCTGTTTTTT
TRBJ2-1,-,TRBV20-1,TRBD2,CSARSSGEAYNEQFF,TGCAGTGCTAGAAGTAGCGGGGAAGCCTACAATGAGCAGTTCTTC
TRBJ2-7,few,TRBV5-1,-,CASSRGPQHEQYF,TGCGCCAGCTCAAGGGGCCCCCAACACGAGCAGTACTTC
TRBJ1-6,-,TRBV4-2,-,CASSQMTTGSPLHF,TGTGCCAGCAGCCAAATGACTACAGGCTCACCCCTCCACTTT
TRBJ1-2,-,TRBV25-1,-,CASSEYFETGNGYTF,TGTGCCAGCAGTGAGTATTTCGAGACTGGCAATGGCTACACCTTC
TRBJ1-6,-,TRBV11-2,-,CASNDQGKGYNSPLHF,TGTGCCAGCAACGATCAGGGAAAGGGGTATAATTCACCCCTCCACTTT
TRBJ2-1,-,TRBV6-8,-,CASGYSGDLTYNEQFF,TGTGCCAGCGGTTACTCGGGTGACCTAACCTACAATGAGCAGTTCTTC
TRBJ2-1,-,TRBV5-6,-,CASSVRGGTSYNEQFF,TGTGCCAGCAGCGTTAGAGGGGGGACCTCCTACAATGAGCAGTTCTTC
TRBJ1-2,once,TRBV4-1,-,CASSPLGGANYGYTF,TGCGCCAGCAGTCCTCTAGGCGGAGCTAACTATGGCTACACCTTC
TRBJ1-2,-,TRBV12-3/TRBV12-4,-,CASRPRSGIGYTF,TGTGCCAGCAGGCCACGTAGTGGTATTGGCTACACCTTC
TRBJ1-2,few,TRBV13,TRBD1,CASSSLQGIAYGYTF,TGTGCCAGCAGCTCCTTACAGGGGATTGCCTATGGCTACACCTTC
TRBJ2-1,-,TRBV3-1,-,CASGRGAPYNEQFF,TGTGCCAGCGGGCGCGGGGCACCCTACAATGAGCAGTTCTTC
TRBJ2-1,many,TRBV7-2,-,CASSRPRGNEQFF,TGTGCCAGCAGCAGGCCAAGGGGCAATGAGCAGTTCTTC
TRBJ2-7,-,TRBV3-1,-,CASSQEGLEREQYF,TGTGCCAGCAGCCAAGAGGGATTAGAGAGGGAGCAGTACTTC
TRBJ2-3,-,TRBV6-1,-,CASSHRSYTDTQYF,TGTGCCAGCAGTCACAGGTCGTACACAGATACGCAGTATTTT
TRBJ2-3,-,TRBV3-1,TRBD2,CASSQAIRLAGDDTDTQYF,TGTGCCAGCAGCCAAGCCATTCGACTAGCGGGAGATGACACAGATACGCAGTATTTT
TRBJ1-3,many,TRBV7-9,-,CATRLSRGLGNTIYF,TGTGCTACTCGACTTAGTCGGGGACTCGGAAACACCATATATTTT
TRBJ2-5,few,TRBV12-3/TRBV12-4,TRBD2,CASSLWGLAGKSQYF,TGTGCCAGCAGTTTGTGGGGACTAGCGGGGAAGTCCCAGTACTTC
TRBJ2-2,few,TRBV28,-,CASTASALPGELFF,TGTGCCAGCACTGCTAGCGCCTTACCCGGGGAGCTGTTTTTT
TRBJ1-4,few,TRBV27,-,CASSPPGANEKLFF,TGTGCCAGCAGTCCTCCGGGGGCGAATGAAAAACTGTTTTTT
TRBJ2-1,-,TRBV19,-,CASSIRPPSYNEQFF,TGTGCCAGTAGTATACGACCGCCGTCCTACAATGAGCAGTTCTTC
TRBJ2-1,few,TRBV13,TRBD2,CASSSTSGGEQFF,TGTGCCAGCAGCTCGACTAGCGGGGGGGAGCAGTTCTTC
TRBJ1-2,many,TRBV10-3,-,CAIRRQNGYTF,TGTGCCATCAGGAGACAGAATGGCTACACCTTC
TRBJ2-3,few,TRBV6-5,-,CASSYSGLFTSTDTQYF,TGTGCCAGCAGTTACTCGGGACTTTTTACTAGCACAGATACGCAGTATTTT
TRBJ1-2,many,TRBV27,-,CASSFGGTANYGYTF,TGTGCCAGCAGTTTCGGTGGTACTGCCAACTATGGCTACACCTTC
TRBJ2-7,-,TRBV2,TRBD1,CASSDAGGEQYF,TGTGCCAGCAGTGACGCAGGGGGAGAGCAGTACTTC